A single sample is the source of the 10 T cell receptor beta chains below, sequenced in a study of blood T cell repertoires in COVID-19. Measured with immunoSEQ multiplex PCR; TCRdb has only the in-frame clones, and not every one. Of approximately 390,000 clones in the sample, around nine tenths are singletons; the top ten hold 10%. Material for sequencing was PBMCs or T cells enriched from blood (not recorded which). These receptors originate from a woman in her forties or fifties who had recovered from COVID-19.

The J gene is TRBJ1-1, the V gene TRBV5-1, with 10 positions matching TRBD1. This CDR3 region has 16 residues. V was clipped by 2 bases and J by 6 bases; unmatched bases: 10. CDR1 and CDR2 (germline): SGHRS, YFSETQ. DNA of the CDR3: TGCGCCAGCAGCTTTCGACAGGGGGCAGACCCCCCTGAAGCTTTCTTT. Translated: CASSFRQGADPPEAFF.

This clone was seen only once. The gene calls are TRBV7-9 and TRBJ1-4, with 10 bases matching TRBD1. The CDR3 length is 15 residues. Looked up from germline, CDR1 is SEHNR and CDR2 is FQNEAQ (reference sequence). Trimming cost V 3 bases and J 7 bases; bases outside gene matches: 5. As DNA, the CDR3 is TGTGCCAGCAGCTTGGGTTGGGACAGGGGTGAAAAACTGTTTTTT. Its translation is CASSLGWDRGEKLFF.

The CDR3 sequence is CASSRRFQEEQYF. CDR3 bases: TGTGCCAGCAGCCGCAGGTTCCAAGAGGAGCAGTACTTC. The chain uses TRBV5-6 and TRBJ2-7; D gene unclear. V was trimmed by 4 bases and J by 7 bases, leaving 15 bases between them. The CDR3 has 13 residues. Germline-derived CDR1 and CDR2 are SGHDT and YYEEEE. The whole variable domain, remainder taken from reference TRBV5-6 and TRBJ2-7, is DAGVTQSPTHLIKTRGQQVTLRCSPKSGHDTVSWYQQALGQGPQFIFQYYEEEERQRGNFPDRFSGHQFPNYSSELNVNALLLGDSALYLCASSRRFQEEQYFGPGTRLTVT.

This chain joins TRBV28 and TRBJ1-6, with D possibly being TRBD1 (5 bases). Germline V CDR1 and CDR2: MDHEN, SYDVKM. V was cut by 6 bases and J by 6 bases, with 6 bases left in between. The CDR3 has 12 residues. The CDR3 spells CASSQGNSPLHF. CDR3 nucleotide sequence: TGTGCCAGCAGCCAGGGTAATTCACCCCTCCACTTT. The whole variable domain, remainder taken from reference TRBV28 and TRBJ1-6, is DVKVTQSSRYLVKRTGEKVFLECVQDMDHENMFWYRQDPGLGLRLIYFSYDVKMKEKGDIPEGYSVSREKKERFSLILESASTNQTSMYLCASSQGNSPLHFGNGTRLTVT.

The V and J genes are TRBV6-5 and TRBJ1-1; D uncertain. Germline CDR1 MNHEY, CDR2 SVGAGI. V was trimmed by 0 bases and J by 6 bases, leaving 14 bases between them. The CDR3 runs to 15 residues. The CDR3 DNA sequence: TGTGCCAGCAGTTACTCGTTGCAGGCTAGCGCTGAAGCTTTCTTT. It encodes CASSYSLQASAEAFF.

The chain has TRBV6-2 or TRBV6-3 and TRBJ2-5; 9 bases map to TRBD2. Looked up from germline, CDR1 is MNHEY and CDR2 is SVGEGT. CDR3 size: 16 residues. The V gene end was trimmed by 3 bases and the J gene end by 5 bases; junction bases not matched to a gene: 10. The CDR3 sequence is CASSYIPAGGDETQYF. CDR3 DNA: TGTGCCAGCAGTTATATCCCAGCGGGGGGTGATGAGACCCAGTACTTC.

The chain combines TRBV6-2 or TRBV6-3 with TRBJ2-7; a possible D gene is TRBD2 (5 bases). This CDR3 is built from 17 residues. CDR1 is MNHEY and CDR2 is SVGEGT in the germline V gene. V lost 0 bases to trimming and J lost 6 bases, with 21 bases between them. The CDR3: CASSYSGETSGLAEQYF. DNA for the CDR3: TGTGCCAGCAGTTACTCTGGGGAGACCTCAGGTTTAGCCGAGCAGTACTTC.

The chain recombines TRBV4-2 with TRBJ1-2; a weak D match, TRBD1 (6 bases). Trimming removed 1 base at V and 5 bases at J, with 11 bases between. Looked up from germline, CDR1 is LGHNA and CDR2 is YNFKEQ. The CDR3 is 14 amino acids. This chain's CDR3 is CASSQGTGTYGYTF. The CDR3 bases are TGTGCCAGCAGCCAAGGGACCGGGACATATGGCTACACCTTC.

This clone was seen at least ten times. The chain combines TRBV6-5 with TRBJ2-1, with 10 positions matching TRBD2. From germline, CDR1 is MNHEY and CDR2 SVGAGI. V trimming: 7 bases; J trimming: 6 bases; junction bases outside the gene matches: 9. The length of the CDR3 is 15 residues. The CDR3 DNA reads TGTGCCAGCATGCGTCTAGCGGGGGAGACCAATGAGCAGTTCTTC. Translating gives CASMRLAGETNEQFF.

This clone occurred once. The CDR3 is CASSAINEQFF. The CDR3 nucleotides are TGTGCCAGCAGCGCTATCAATGAGCAGTTCTTC. This chain links TRBV11-2 with TRBJ2-1; D is unresolved. Between the trimmed V and J ends, which lost 5 bases and 6 bases, there was a span of 5 bases. Germline assignment: CDR1 SGHAT and CDR2 FQNNGV. The CDR3 length is 11 residues. Full variable domain (remainder filled in from reference TRBV11-2 and TRBJ2-1): EAGVAQSPRYKIIEKRQSVAFWCNPISGHATLYWYQQILGQGPKLLIQFQNNGVVDDSQLPKDRFSAERLKGVDSTLKIQPAKLEDSAVYLCASSAINEQFFGPGTRLTVL.